These 30 T cell receptor beta chains came from one sample sequenced in a study of T cell repertoires in cytomegalovirus infection. MiXCR, applied by TCRdb to the reads, yields one record per CDR3 protein. Found here are roughly 120,000 distinct CDR3 sequences, around 32% of them singletons; the top ten hold approximately 59%. No antigen has been assigned to these receptors. The sequenced sample was CD8+ T cells from cultured PBMCs, obtained from culture after CMV antigen stimulation. The receptors derive from a human donor in good health (CMV status not recorded). Some clones in this sample may be carry-over from other donors' samples.

This clonotype occurred a few times. The V and J genes are TRBV2 and TRBJ2-3; D is perhaps TRBD1 (6 bases). The V and J ends lost 6 bases and 3 bases respectively, with 13 bases between them. CDR3 size: 14 residues. Per the germline V gene, CDR1 is SNHLY and CDR2 is FYNNEI. The CDR3 sequence: CASRTGQTTDTQYF. The CDR3 DNA is TGTGCCAGCAGAACGGGACAAACTACAGATACGCAGTATTTT.

The chain links TRBV5-5 to TRBJ1-3; no clear D gene. The CDR3 is 16 residues long. V lost 2 bases and J lost 2, with 14 bases in between. Germline assignment: CDR1 SGHKS and CDR2 YYEKEE (reference sequence). This CDR3 reads CASSLRPSTPGNTIYF. DNA of the CDR3: TGTGCCAGCAGCTTACGACCCTCTACACCTGGAAACACCATATATTTT.

The V call is TRBV4-1, the J call TRBJ2-3, with 10 positions matching TRBD2. Germline trimming cut 2 bases from V and 0 bases from J; bases unmatched to any gene: 11. The CDR3 is 19 amino acids. CDR1 is MGHRA, CDR2 YSYEKL, per germline. The CDR3 sequence: CASSQTSSGGDSSTDTQYF. CDR3 in DNA: TGCGCCAGCAGCCAAACCTCTAGCGGGGGCGATTCTAGCACAGATACGCAGTATTTT.

J is TRBJ1-2 and V is TRBV12-3 or TRBV12-4; D is undetermined. The CDR3 totals 13 residues. Trimming left V 3 bases short and J 2 bases short, with 7 bases between. The CDR3 reads CASSFPGNYGYTF. In DNA form, the CDR3 reads TGTGCCAGCAGTTTCCCGGGGAACTATGGCTACACCTTC.

The chain uses TRBV28 and TRBJ2-7; no definite D call. Between the trimmed V and J ends, which lost 7 bases and 0 bases, there was a span of 13 bases. There are 14 residues in the CDR3. Germline CDR1 and CDR2: MDHEN and SYDVKM. The CDR3 DNA reads as TGTGCCAGCAAACCTCCGGGCCCCTCCTACGAGCAGTACTTC. Residues: CASKPPGPSYEQYF.

The rearrangement uses TRBV28 and TRBJ2-3; TRBD2 matches at 7 bases. The V gene's germline CDR1 is MDHEN and CDR2 SYDVKM. The CDR3 contains 14 residues. The V gene end was trimmed by 3 bases and the J gene end by 2 bases; junction bases not matched to a gene: 2. This CDR3 is CASSFERDTDTQYF. In DNA, the CDR3 is TGTGCCAGCAGTTTCGAGCGGGACACAGATACGCAGTATTTT.

The chain carries TRBV6-6 and TRBJ2-1; 12 bases fit TRBD2. The CDR3 is made up of 15 amino acids. Germline values: CDR1 MNHNY, CDR2 SVGAGI (reference sequence). The V and J ends lost 7 bases and 8 bases, in that order; junction bases with no gene match: 9. The CDR3 nucleotides read TGTGCCAGCATTACTAGCGGGGGGCTCTTCGATGAGCAGTTCTTC. Amino acid sequence: CASITSGGLFDEQFF.

Only one count was recorded for this clonotype. The chain employs TRBV7-9 and TRBJ2-5, with unresolved D. The CDR3 runs to 13 residues. V was pared by 5 bases and J by 5 bases, with 12 bases between. Germline V gives CDR1 SEHNR, CDR2 FQNEAQ (reference sequence). CDR3 sequence (DNA): TGTGCCAGCAGCCGACCCAGTGGGGAGACCCAGTACTTC. Encoded protein: CASSRPSGETQYF.

This clonotype was counted only a few times. The V call is TRBV7-6, the J call TRBJ1-4; D is possibly TRBD1 (6 bases). CDR1 and CDR2 from the germline V gene are SGHVS and FNYEAQ. The V end lost 0 bases, the J end lost 1 base, and 9 bases lay between the germline ends. The CDR3 totals 16 residues. This chain's CDR3 is CASSLADSKTNEKLFF. The CDR3 nucleotides are TGTGCCAGCAGCTTAGCGGACAGTAAAACTAATGAAAAACTGTTTTTT.

This clonotype has just one count. The CDR3 carries no conserved terminal phenylalanine or tryptophan, so it likely arises from a read error. The rearrangement joins TRBV19 to TRBJ2-5; possibly TRBD1 or TRBD2 for D (6 bases each). This CDR3 has 15 amino acids. The germline gives CDR1 LNHDA, CDR2 SQIVND (reference sequence). V lost 3 bases, J lost 1 base, and 12 bases lay in between. CDR3 nucleotide sequence: TGTGCCAGTAGTATGATGGGGGGCCTCCAAGAGACCCAGTACTTA. This sequence encodes CASSMMGGLQETQYL.

V and J are TRBV12-5 and TRBJ2-1; possible D gene TRBD1, 6 bases. Per germline, CDR1 LGHNT and CDR2 FRNRAP. The CDR3 contains 15 residues. The V end lost 3 bases, the J end lost 3 bases, and 12 bases lay between the germline ends. The CDR3 reads CASGLGQPNYNEQFF. In DNA form, the CDR3 reads TGTGCTAGTGGTTTAGGACAGCCAAACTACAATGAGCAGTTCTTC.

This chain connects TRBV12-3 or TRBV12-4 to TRBJ1-2; no firm D call. The CDR3 contains 14 residues. The V end was cut by 3 bases, the J end by 7 bases, with 15 bases between. This CDR3 is CASSFGEGYSGYTF. The CDR3 nucleotides are TGTGCCAGCAGTTTCGGGGAGGGTTATTCTGGCTACACCTTC.

This clonotype was detected many times. The V call is TRBV7-8, the J call TRBJ2-5, with TRBD1 as a possible D gene (6 bases). Trimming took off 1 base at V and 7 bases at J, with 13 bases between the two ends. The CDR3 has 14 amino acids. Germline assignment: CDR1 SGHVS and CDR2 FQNEAQ. The CDR3 here is CASSLGVPQGTQYF. The CDR3 nucleotides are TGTGCCAGCAGCTTAGGGGTGCCACAGGGGACCCAGTACTTC.

In its sample, this clonotype was seen once. The gene calls are TRBV5-1 and TRBJ1-2, with TRBD1 identical over 9 bases. V gave up 4 bases and J gave up 4 bases; unmatched junction bases: 8. The CDR3 is 15 amino acids. Germline CDR1 is SGHRS and CDR2 is YFSETQ. The DNA of the CDR3 is TGCGCCAGCAGCACCGGGACAGGGCGGGCCTATGGCTACACCTTC. It codes for CASSTGTGRAYGYTF. Drawing the rest from reference TRBV5-1 and TRBJ1-2, the complete variable domain is KAGVTQTPRYLIKTRGQQVTLSCSPISGHRSVSWYQQTPGQGLQFLFEYFSETQRNKGNFPGRFSGRQFSNSRSEMNVSTLELGDSALYLCASSTGTGRAYGYTFGSGTRLTVV.

J is TRBJ2-3 and V is TRBV7-9; D is undetermined. Germline values: CDR1 SEHNR, CDR2 FQNEAQ (reference sequence). The CDR3 is 14 amino acids. With 5 bases removed from V and 9 bases from J, the gap between germline ends came to 18 bases. The chain's CDR3 is CASSDRFSLETQYF. Here the CDR3 DNA reads TGTGCCAGCAGCGACCGATTCAGCTTGGAGACGCAGTATTTT.

J is TRBJ2-7 and V is TRBV4-3; no clear D. CDR1 is LGHNA, CDR2 YSLEER, per germline. Trimming removed 0 bases at V and 4 bases at J, with 10 bases between. CDR3 length: 14 residues. In nucleotides, the CDR3 is TGCGCCAGCAGCCAAGAAATCAAGCAGTACGAGCAGTACTTC. Protein: CASSQEIKQYEQYF.

V gene TRBV7-9 combines with J gene TRBJ2-7; no reliable D call. This CDR3 is 12 amino acids long. Trimming cost V 1 base and J 6 bases, with 7 bases left between them. Germline V gene lookup returns CDR1 SEHNR and CDR2 FQNEAQ (reference sequence). The DNA for the CDR3 is TGTGCCAGCAGCTTAGATCGGCTCGAGCAGTACTTC. Translation: CASSLDRLEQYF. The full variable domain, completed using reference TRBV7-9 and TRBJ2-7, is DTGVSQNPRHKITKRGQNVTFRCDPISEHNRLYWYRQTLGQGPEFLTYFQNEAQLEKSRLLSDRFSAERPKGSFSTLEIQRTEQGDSAMYLCASSLDRLEQYFGPGTRLTVT.

In this sample, this clonotype turned up a few times. The CDR3 DNA reads TGTGCCAGCAGTTTGGTAGGCCCCATGAACACTGAAGCTTTCTTT. It is translated as CASSLVGPMNTEAFF. The gene calls are TRBV27 and TRBJ1-1; the D is unclear. In germline, CDR1 is MNHEY, CDR2 SMNVEV (reference sequence). V gave up 3 bases and J gave up 0 bases, with 11 bases separating them. The CDR3 is 15 amino acids.

The CDR3 DNA reads TGTGCCAGCAGAGACCGGGCCTCGAACACCGGGGAGCTGTTTTTT. It specifies CASRDRASNTGELFF. This chain uses TRBV28 with TRBJ2-2, with D unresolved. The V end lost 6 bases, the J end lost 0 bases, and 11 bases lay between the germline ends. The CDR3 is made up of 15 amino acids. The germline CDR1 and CDR2 sequences are MDHEN and SYDVKM.

The V and J genes are TRBV15 and TRBJ1-6; unclear D gene. Looked up from germline, CDR1 is LNHNV and CDR2 is YYDKDF (reference sequence). The CDR3 length is 17 residues. V was shortened by 0 bases and J by 5 bases, with 14 bases between the two germline ends. CDR3 coding DNA: TGTGCCACCAGCAGAGATCCCCCCTGGGTAAATAATTCACCCCTCCACTTT. Protein product: CATSRDPPWVNNSPLHF.

There are many counts of this clonotype. CDR3 residues: CSARVNRAGALSTQYF. Written as DNA, the CDR3 is TGCAGTGCTAGAGTTAATCGAGCGGGGGCCCTTTCTACCCAGTACTTC. The V gene is TRBV20-1, the J gene TRBJ2-5, with 8 bases fitting TRBD2. From germline, CDR1 is DFQATT and CDR2 SNEGSKA (reference sequence). The CDR3 length is 16 residues. J lost 8 bases, V lost 1 base, and 15 bases had no gene match.

Only a few counts were recorded for this clonotype. The rearrangement joins TRBV12-3 or TRBV12-4 to TRBJ1-5, with D perhaps TRBD1 (6 bases). Trimming removed 5 bases from V and 5 bases from J, with 13 bases in between. The CDR3 extends over 14 amino acids. The CDR3, as DNA: TGTGCCAGCAGTCACCAAGGGGGTTATCAGCCCCAGCATTTT. Translating it yields CASSHQGGYQPQHF.

The CDR3 DNA sequence: TGTGCCAGCACCCTTACGTCCGATCAGCCCCAGCATTTT. As protein: CASTLTSDQPQHF. This rearrangement joins TRBV12-3 or TRBV12-4 to TRBJ1-5; no clear D. The germline V and J ends were trimmed by 7 bases and 5 bases, with 12 bases remaining between them. The CDR3 is 13 residues long.

The V and J genes are TRBV5-1 and TRBJ2-1; D is unclear. Trimming stripped 4 bases from V and 5 bases from J, with 7 bases between. Germline V CDR1 and CDR2: SGHRS, YFSETQ. The CDR3 length is 12 residues. Here the CDR3 DNA reads TGCGCCAGCAGCCCGCAAAACAATGAGCAGTTCTTC. Protein sequence: CASSPQNNEQFF.

This clonotype was observed once. The V gene is TRBV5-6, the J gene TRBJ2-2; the D gene is possibly TRBD2 (6 bases). The germline CDR1 and CDR2 sequences are SGHDT and YYEEEE. Trimming took off 4 bases at V and 1 base at J, with 11 bases between the two ends. This CDR3 spans 15 amino acids. CDR3 in amino acids: CASSMLAVNTGELFF. The CDR3 bases are TGTGCCAGCAGCATGTTAGCGGTGAACACCGGGGAGCTGTTTTTT.

The chain combines TRBV6-1 with TRBJ2-1, with D possibly TRBD1 on 5 matching bases. The CDR3 contains 14 residues. Trimming pared 6 bases from V and 0 bases from J, leaving 9 bases between. Germline V gene sequence: CDR1 MNHNS, CDR2 SASEGT. The CDR3 reads CASSRDSSYNEQFF. As DNA, the CDR3 is TGTGCCAGCAGCAGGGATAGCTCCTACAATGAGCAGTTCTTC.

This clonotype was observed many times. The chain uses TRBV9 and TRBJ2-6; the D gene is possibly TRBD1 (6 bases). Trimming stripped 0 bases from V and 0 bases from J, with 16 bases between. Germline lookup yields CDR1 SGDLS and CDR2 YYNGEE. This CDR3 contains 19 residues. This CDR3 is CASSVDPQGPYSGANVLTF. In DNA, the CDR3 is TGTGCCAGCAGCGTAGATCCCCAGGGGCCCTACTCTGGGGCCAACGTCCTGACTTTC. The whole variable domain, remainder taken from reference TRBV9 and TRBJ2-6, is DSGVTQTPKHLITATGQRVTLRCSPRSGDLSVYWYQQSLDQGLQFLIQYYNGEERAKGNILERFSAQQFPDLHSELNLSSLELGDSALYFCASSVDPQGPYSGANVLTFGAGSRLTVL.

This clonotype was seen ten or more times. The J gene is TRBJ2-3, the V gene TRBV12-3 or TRBV12-4; possibly TRBD1 for D (5 bases). Trimming stripped 3 bases from V and 1 base from J, with 14 bases between. The CDR3 loop spans 16 amino acids. The CDR3 here is CASSLGRVVGTDTQYF. The CDR3, as DNA: TGTGCCAGCAGTTTGGGCAGGGTAGTCGGCACAGATACGCAGTATTTT.

This clonotype was counted ten times or more. The chain has TRBV11-2 and TRBJ2-7, with 11 bases matching TRBD1. J was trimmed by 5 bases and V by 4 bases; bases with no gene match: 7. Germline V gene sequence: CDR1 SGHAT, CDR2 FQNNGV. The CDR3 consists of 15 residues. CDR3: CASSYRTGGMDEQYF. DNA for the CDR3: TGTGCCAGCAGCTACAGGACAGGGGGCATGGACGAGCAGTACTTC.

This clonotype was counted at least ten times. The rearrangement links TRBV4-3 to TRBJ1-1; 7 bases are shared with TRBD1. The CDR3 contains 14 residues. Germline V gene lookup returns CDR1 LGHNA and CDR2 YSLEER. J was trimmed by 4 bases and V by 2 bases; bases with no gene match: 4. In nucleotides, the CDR3 is TGCGCCAGCAGCCAACTGACAGGGACCACTGAAGCTTTCTTT. This encodes CASSQLTGTTEAFF.